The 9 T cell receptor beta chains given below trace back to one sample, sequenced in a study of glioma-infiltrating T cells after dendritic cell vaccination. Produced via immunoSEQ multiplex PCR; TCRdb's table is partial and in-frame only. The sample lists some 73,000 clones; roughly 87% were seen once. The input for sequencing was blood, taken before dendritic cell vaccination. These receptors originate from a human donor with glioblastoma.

In nucleotides, the CDR3 is TGTGCCTGGAACGGACAGGGCCAAGAGACCCAGTACTTC. Its translation is CAWNGQGQETQYF. This chain uses TRBV30 with TRBJ2-5, with 8 positions matching TRBD1. The V gene's germline CDR1 is GTSNPN and CDR2 SVGIG (reference sequence). The CDR3 loop spans 13 amino acids. Losses at the gene ends were 4 bases for V and 1 base for J; bases not matched to a gene: 2. The variable domain in full, with the rest retrieved from reference TRBV30 and TRBJ2-5, is SQTIHQWPATLVQPVGSPLSLECTVEGTSNPNLYWYRQAAGRGLQLLFYSVGIGQISSEVPQNLSASRPQDRQFILSSKKLLLSDSGFYLCAWNGQGQETQYFGPGTRLLVL.

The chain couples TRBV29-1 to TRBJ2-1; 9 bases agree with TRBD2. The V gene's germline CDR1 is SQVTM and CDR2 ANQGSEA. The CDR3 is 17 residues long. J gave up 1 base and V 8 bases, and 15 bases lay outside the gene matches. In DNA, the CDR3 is TGCAGCCCGAGCGGGGGGCCTCCTCGCTCGTCCTACAATGAGCAGTTCTTC. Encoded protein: CSPSGGPPRSSYNEQFF.

CDR3 sequence (DNA): TGCGCCAGCAGACAAAGCGGGGAAAGCACAGATACGCAGTATTTT. Protein: CASRQSGESTDTQYF. The chain joins TRBV5-1 to TRBJ2-3; 7 nucleotides match TRBD2. V was pared by 5 bases and J by 0 bases, with 6 bases of the junction left unmatched. This CDR3 is 15 amino acids long. Germline-derived CDR1 and CDR2 are SGHRS and YFSETQ.

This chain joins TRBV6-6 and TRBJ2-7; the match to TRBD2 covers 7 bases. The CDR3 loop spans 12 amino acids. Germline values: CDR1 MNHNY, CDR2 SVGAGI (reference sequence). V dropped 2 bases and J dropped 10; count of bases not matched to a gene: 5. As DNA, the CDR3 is TGTGCCAGCAGTTACGGGGGGGGGAGTCAGTACGTC. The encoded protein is CASSYGGGSQYV.

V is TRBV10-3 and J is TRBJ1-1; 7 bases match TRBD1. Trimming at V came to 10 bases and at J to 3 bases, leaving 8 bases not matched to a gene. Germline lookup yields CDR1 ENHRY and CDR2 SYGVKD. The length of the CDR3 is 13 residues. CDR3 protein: CATSGGLDTEAFF. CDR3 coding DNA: TGTGCCACCTCAGGGGGGTTGGACACTGAAGCTTTCTTT.

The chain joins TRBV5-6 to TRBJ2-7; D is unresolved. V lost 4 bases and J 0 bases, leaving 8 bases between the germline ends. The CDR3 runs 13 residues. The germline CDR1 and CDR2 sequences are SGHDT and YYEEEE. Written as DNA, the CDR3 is TGTGCCAGCAGCGCCGGGTCCTCCTACGAGCAGTACTTC. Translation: CASSAGSSYEQYF.

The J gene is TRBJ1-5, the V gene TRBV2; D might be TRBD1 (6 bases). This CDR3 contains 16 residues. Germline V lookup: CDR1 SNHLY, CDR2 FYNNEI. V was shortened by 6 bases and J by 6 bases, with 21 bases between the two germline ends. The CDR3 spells CASSATRTVTAQPQHF. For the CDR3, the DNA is TGTGCCAGCAGCGCAACGAGGACAGTAACTGCTCAGCCCCAGCATTTT. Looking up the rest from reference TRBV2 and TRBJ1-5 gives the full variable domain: EPEVTQTPSHQVTQMGQEVILRCVPISNHLYFYWYRQILGQKVEFLVSFYNNEISEKSEIFDDQFSVERPDGSNFTLKIRSTKLEDSAMYFCASSATRTVTAQPQHFGDGTRLSIL.

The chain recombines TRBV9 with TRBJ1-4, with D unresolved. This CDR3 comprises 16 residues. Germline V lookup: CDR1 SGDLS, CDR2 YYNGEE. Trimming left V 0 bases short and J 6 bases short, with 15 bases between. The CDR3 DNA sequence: TGTGCCAGCAGCGTAGCTTCCGACTCTTCTTATGAAAAACTGTTTTTT. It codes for CASSVASDSSYEKLFF.

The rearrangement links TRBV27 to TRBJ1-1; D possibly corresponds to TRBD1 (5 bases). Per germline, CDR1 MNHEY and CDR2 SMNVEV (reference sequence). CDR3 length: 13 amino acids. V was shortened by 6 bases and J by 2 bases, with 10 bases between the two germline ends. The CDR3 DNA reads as TGTGCCAGCAGCAGGGAATCCAACACTGAAGCTTTCTTT. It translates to CASSRESNTEAFF.